This T cell receptor (beta chain) was recorded in a study of cytomegalovirus exposure and HLA in healthy donors (dated by TCRdb to the late 2010s). About the full investigation: An earlier analysis of roughly 630 of the donors reported 250 to 300 Gb of sequence data and 117 million unique TCR beta sequences from 150 million to 200 million T cells. About 300 gigabases of sequencing data and roughly 81 million unique TCR sequences made up an early release that covered approximately 620 HLA-typed donors. Of the roughly 390 genotyped donors, roughly 76% were placed in the genetic ancestry cluster associated with self-reported Caucasian donors. The study was designed to test whether signatures of past pathogen exposure could be identified by cataloging public T cell receptors. The T cell repertoires of 666 subjects were profiled by immunosequencing and related to cytomegalovirus serostatus. Besides the first cohort of approximately 670 subjects, a separate validation cohort made up of about 120 different subjects was used. The study combined high-throughput TCR immunosequencing, statistical association of individual TCRs with disease status, and machine learning to predict cytomegalovirus infection status. To study patterns of TCR occurrence, a later analysis re-analyzed previously published TCR beta repertoires from around 660 donors and added high-resolution HLA genotyping. Rather than using new phenotypic data, the later analysis identified candidate immune exposures from TCR beta sequences and from how often those sequences occurred across donors. In an earlier analysis of several hundred of the donors, high-throughput TCR beta sequencing was used to judge whether each TCR beta V gene segment behaved as functional or pseudogenic. Alongside the repertoire data, information on donor age, sex, ethnicity and CMV serostatus was compiled. Genome-wide SNP genotypes for about 55% of the roughly 670 donors were used in a later genetic analysis, which treated that subset as a discovery cohort. All discovery cohort repertoires had been generated on a single sequencing platform. Both class I and class II loci were covered by HLA typing, at four-digit resolution. Typing coverage varied by locus: 629-630 donors for A, B, C, DRB1 and DQB1; approximately 500 for DQA1; more than 600 for DPA1; roughly 450 for DPB1. Because of strong linkage in the cohort, four to six DR-DQ haplotypes were treated as single units for association and clustering. On average, roughly 240,000 unique TCR beta nucleotide sequences were sequenced per donor among about 400 genotyped donors of the cohort, with around 19% of those sequences being non-productive. What the research found in general, with its limitations: Because the 87-base-pair reads could not distinguish some IMGT-functional V segments, including TRBV6-2 and TRBV6-3, those segments were excluded. Correlated functional status among segregating V segments might reflect linkage disequilibrium, but an unknown experimental factor could not be ruled out. Because counts were too low, fewer than 20 rarely observed V segments, including chromosome 9 orphons, were excluded from the earlier analysis of around 590 of the donors. Sequencing depth was assumed to be roughly uniform across donors in the presence/absence analyses, though that assumption may not hold. Most TCR sequences were observed very rarely across donors, whereas some public TCRs were present in many individuals. According to a later analysis, parvovirus B19, influenza, CMV and Epstein-Barr virus appeared linked to several top co-occurrence clusters. Broadly in line with IMGT annotations, most TCR beta V segments showed up in productive rearrangements about 87% or about 30% of the time in an earlier analysis of 450 to 600 of the donors. The study listed 150 to 200 TCR beta chains as associated with cytomegalovirus. Compared with the 666-donor mean, donors in an Asian-associated ancestry cluster had fewer N-insertions in productive TCRs, according to a later genetic analysis. A further reported finding was that TCR beta sequences accurately predicted the HLA-A and HLA-B alleles for most subjects in the first cohort. In a later analysis, HLA-associated TCR beta chains showed more clonal expansion and lower generation probabilities than non-associated chains that were equally common. In vitro tests confirmed that a few of the cytomegalovirus-associated TCR beta chains recognize cytomegalovirus antigens. In a later analysis, most CMV-associated TCR beta chains were found to appear HLA-restricted, with HLA associations seemingly driven largely by CMV exposure. The cohort was sequenced for TCR beta chains only, and without alpha or paired-chain data the features that could be detected were limited. HLA typing was unavailable for some donors at each locus, so association tests used only the typed subset. An association between a missense DCLRE1C variant and V-gene and J-gene trimming of TCR beta chains was found in a later genetic analysis and replicated in an independent cohort. In a later analysis, TCR association rates were found to vary across HLA loci, with the most associated TCRs seen for DRB1 alleles and the fewest for HLA-C alleles. The sequencing pipeline was judged likely to have produced a cluster of highly shared sequence variants as a technical artifact. The authors suggested that the approach could potentially be generalized to other disease states and immunological phenotypes. When HLA alleles, especially DR and DQ, strongly co-occurred, TCR associations were difficult to assign to individual alleles. For the cohort, immune exposure information was limited to CMV serostatus. A later analysis associated some 17,000 TCR beta sequences with specific HLA alleles at a false discovery rate of 0.05. The classifier was reported to diagnose cytomegalovirus status with high specificity and sensitivity in both the original cohort and the validation cohort.

The cohort consisted of fewer than 700 healthy bone marrow donors. At the time of sampling, every cohort member was nominally healthy, though immune exposures that went unrecorded were likely present. The donor was CMV seropositive and was included in the group of 270 or so seropositive cohort members. A peripheral blood sample was collected from each donor, and TCR beta sequencing was performed on peripheral blood mononuclear cells. Genomic DNA was extracted from the blood cell samples with the Qiagen DNeasy Blood Extraction Kit. Library preparation was by the immunoSEQ multiplex PCR assay. A mixture of 60 forward primers for TCR Vbeta segments and 13 reverse primers for TCR Jbeta segments was used in the multiplex PCR. A multiplex PCR assay on genomic DNA amplified the CDR3 region of rearranged TCR beta genes. The amplified TCR beta libraries were sequenced on the Illumina HiSeq System as 87-base-pair reads. In the authors' own workflow: In a later analysis, tens of millions of unique TCR beta chains were counted across the 650 to 700 repertoires, and roughly 11 million of these chains were shared by at least two donors. A nearest-neighbor algorithm error-corrected the raw reads and collapsed the reads into unique sequences, merging closely related sequences to remove PCR and sequencing errors. V, D and J gene segments were assigned by aligning CDR3 sequences to IMGT reference sequences. For a sequence to be retained, a match of at least six nucleotides to both a V gene segment and a J gene segment was required. Rearrangements were classified as productive when the CDR3 lacked stop codons and remained in frame with V and J, and all other rearrangements were classified as non-productive. Following IMGT convention, CDR3 was defined as the stretch from the second conserved V-encoded cysteine up to the conserved J-encoded phenylalanine. The earlier analysis of 500 to 650 of the donors excluded any sequence lacking an unambiguous match to a single V gene segment. In an earlier analysis of several hundred of the donors, V segments were called functional above 56.7% productive rearrangements and were called segregating when the between-donor standard deviation exceeded 5%. To diagnose cytomegalovirus status from the catalog of TCR beta chain sequences, a statistical classification framework was built. In a later analysis, TCR nucleotide sequences were compared against IMGT/GENE-DB human TR gene sequences so that V and J genes could be assigned. In a later analysis, CDR3 sequences and most-parsimonious VDJ recombination scenarios were assigned using the TCRdist pipeline. In a later analysis, each TCR beta chain was defined by its CDR3 amino acid sequence together with its V-gene family, and reads without a unique V-gene family were excluded. In a later analysis, 500 to 650 highly shared, low-generation-probability nucleotide sequences were removed to address suspected cross-contamination and a sequencing artifact. A later analysis calculated a clonal expansion index for each public chain from normalized within-repertoire ranks of inferred template counts. A later analysis computed generation probabilities with a VDJ recombination model fitted to out-of-frame rearrangements, and checked the results against IGoR. Hypergeometric tests were used in a later analysis to score TCR-TCR, TCR-HLA and TCR-CMV co-occurrence, with a repertoire-size bias correction applied to the TCR pairs. To estimate false discovery rates, a later analysis permuted the HLA or CMV assignments 20 times. In a later analysis, co-occurring TCRs were grouped using DBSCAN, with TCRdist sequence similarity added in when clustering inside HLA-allele-positive subsets. For co-occurrence clustering, repertoires with fewer than 30,000 or more than 120,000 public chains were excluded, along with several repertoires with anomalous nucleotide sharing. The immuneACCESS repertoire file appears here via TCRdb, limited to in-frame rearrangements. These files lack a portion of the clones; in checked studies, under half of the deficit traces to unresolved V genes, and the cause of the others is not known. Clone size and the V and J calls come from that table; the DNA yielded D and trimming. This sample's listing comprises some 70,000 clones. The ten largest clones represent around 7.2% of the sample.

The CDR1 and CDR2 encoded by the germline V gene are SGHDN and FVKESK. There are 17 amino acids in the CDR3, from cysteine to phenylalanine inclusive. Only the CDR3 part of the read is kept: 51 bases, read in frame from the first base. V lost 4 bases and J lost 0 bases, and the count of bases not matched to a germline gene is 7. As regards this clone: Its antigen is not yet known.

This receptor chain uses TRBV14 and TRBJ2-4, with TRBD1 matching 9 junction bases. The sequenced sample consisted of PBMCs. The sequence came from a female donor in good health and CMV-seropositive. The CDR3 protein is CASSPGQGILAKNIQYF. The bases read TGTGCCAGCAGCCCGGGACAGGGTATCCTAGCCAAAAACATTCAGTACTTC. The reference TRBV14 and TRBJ2-4 proteins fill in what lies around the CDR3, so the full variable domain reads EAGVTQFPSHSVIEKGQTVTLRCDPISGHDNLYWYRRVMGKEIKFLLHFVKESKQDESGMPNNRFLAERTGGTYSTLKVQPAELEDSGVYFCASSPGQGILAKNIQYFGAGTRLSVL.